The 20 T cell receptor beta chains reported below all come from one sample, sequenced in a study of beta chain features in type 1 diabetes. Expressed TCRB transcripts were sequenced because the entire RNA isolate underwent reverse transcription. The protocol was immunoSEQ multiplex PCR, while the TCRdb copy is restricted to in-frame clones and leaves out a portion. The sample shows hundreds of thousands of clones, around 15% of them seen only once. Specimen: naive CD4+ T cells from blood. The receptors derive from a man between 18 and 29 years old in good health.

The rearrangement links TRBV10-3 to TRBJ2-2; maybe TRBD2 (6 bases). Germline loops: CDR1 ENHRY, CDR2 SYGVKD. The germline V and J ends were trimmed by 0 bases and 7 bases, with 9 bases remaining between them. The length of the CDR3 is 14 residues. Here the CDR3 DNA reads TGTGCCATCAGTGAGTCGGAGGGCCTCGGGGAGCTGTTTTTT. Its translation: CAISESEGLGELFF.

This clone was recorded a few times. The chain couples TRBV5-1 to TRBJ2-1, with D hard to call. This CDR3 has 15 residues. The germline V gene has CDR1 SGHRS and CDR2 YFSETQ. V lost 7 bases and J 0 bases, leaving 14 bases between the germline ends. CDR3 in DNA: TGCGCCAGCCGGGCCCTTCAGAGCTCCTACAATGAGCAGTTCTTC. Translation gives CASRALQSSYNEQFF.

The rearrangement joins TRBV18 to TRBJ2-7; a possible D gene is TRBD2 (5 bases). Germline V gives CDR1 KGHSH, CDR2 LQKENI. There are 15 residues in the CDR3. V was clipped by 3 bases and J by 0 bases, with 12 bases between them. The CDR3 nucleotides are TGTGCCAGCTCACCGGCTTCGAGGGACTCCTACGAGCAGTACTTC. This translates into CASSPASRDSYEQYF.

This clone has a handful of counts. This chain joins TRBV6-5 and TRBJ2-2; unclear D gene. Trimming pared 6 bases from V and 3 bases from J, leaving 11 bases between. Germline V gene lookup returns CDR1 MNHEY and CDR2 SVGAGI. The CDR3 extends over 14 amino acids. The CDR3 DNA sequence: TGTGCCAGCAGCCAAACGGCGGACACCGGGGAGCTGTTTTTT. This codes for CASSQTADTGELFF.

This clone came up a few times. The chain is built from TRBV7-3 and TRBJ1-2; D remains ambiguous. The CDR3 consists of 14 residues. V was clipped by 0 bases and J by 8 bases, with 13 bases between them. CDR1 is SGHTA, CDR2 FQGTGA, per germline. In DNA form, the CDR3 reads TGTGCCAGCAGCTTAACTTCGGTGGGTGTCGGCTACACCTTC. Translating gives CASSLTSVGVGYTF.

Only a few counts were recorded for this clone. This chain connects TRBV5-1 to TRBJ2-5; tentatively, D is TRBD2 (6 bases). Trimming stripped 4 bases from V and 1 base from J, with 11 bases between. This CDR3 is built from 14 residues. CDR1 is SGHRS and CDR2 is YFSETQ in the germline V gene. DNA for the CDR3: TGCGCCAGCAGCCCGGGGACTTCCCAAGAGACCCAGTACTTC. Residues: CASSPGTSQETQYF.

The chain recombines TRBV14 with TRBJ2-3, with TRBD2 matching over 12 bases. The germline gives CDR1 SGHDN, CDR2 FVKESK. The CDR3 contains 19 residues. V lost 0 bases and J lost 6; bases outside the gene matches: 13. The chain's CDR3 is CASSQDKGPSGGALDTQYF. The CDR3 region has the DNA TGTGCCAGCAGCCAAGATAAGGGGCCTAGCGGGGGGGCCCTGGATACGCAGTATTTT.

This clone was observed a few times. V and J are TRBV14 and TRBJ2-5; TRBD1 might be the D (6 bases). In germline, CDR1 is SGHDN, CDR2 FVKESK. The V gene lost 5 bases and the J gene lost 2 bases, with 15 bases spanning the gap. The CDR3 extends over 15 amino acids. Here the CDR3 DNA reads TGTGCCAGCAGCGGTCAATCGACAGGACAAGAGACCCAGTACTTC. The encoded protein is CASSGQSTGQETQYF.

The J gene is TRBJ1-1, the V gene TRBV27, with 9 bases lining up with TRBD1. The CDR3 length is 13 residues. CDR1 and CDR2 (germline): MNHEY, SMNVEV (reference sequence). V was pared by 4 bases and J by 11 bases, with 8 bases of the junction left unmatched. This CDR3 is CASSSSAGQGAFF. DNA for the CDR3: TGTGCCAGCAGTTCCTCGGCCGGACAGGGGGCTTTCTTT.

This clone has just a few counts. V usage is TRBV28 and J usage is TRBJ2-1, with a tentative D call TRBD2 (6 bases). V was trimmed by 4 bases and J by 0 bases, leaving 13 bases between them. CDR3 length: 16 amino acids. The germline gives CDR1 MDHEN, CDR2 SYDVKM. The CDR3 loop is CASSSLSGLSYNEQFF. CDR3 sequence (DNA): TGTGCCAGCAGTTCCCTGAGCGGGCTCTCCTACAATGAGCAGTTCTTC.

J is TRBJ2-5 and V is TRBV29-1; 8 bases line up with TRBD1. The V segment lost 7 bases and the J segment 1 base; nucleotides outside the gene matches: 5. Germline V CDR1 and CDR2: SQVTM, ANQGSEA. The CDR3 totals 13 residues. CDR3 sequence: CSARTGSQETQYF. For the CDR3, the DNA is TGCAGCGCTCGGACAGGGAGCCAAGAGACCCAGTACTTC.

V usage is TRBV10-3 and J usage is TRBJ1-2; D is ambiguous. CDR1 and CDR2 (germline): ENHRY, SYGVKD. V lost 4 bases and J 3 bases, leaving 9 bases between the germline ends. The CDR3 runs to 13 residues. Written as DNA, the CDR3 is TGTGCCATCAGTGGGCCGGGCGACTATGGCTACACCTTC. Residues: CAISGPGDYGYTF.

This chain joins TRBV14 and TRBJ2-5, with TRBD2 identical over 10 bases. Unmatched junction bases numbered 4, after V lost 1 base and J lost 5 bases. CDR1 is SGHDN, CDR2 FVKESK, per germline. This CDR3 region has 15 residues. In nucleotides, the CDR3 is TGTGCCAGCAGCCAAGGCCTAGCGGGAGTGGAGACCCAGTACTTC. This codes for CASSQGLAGVETQYF.

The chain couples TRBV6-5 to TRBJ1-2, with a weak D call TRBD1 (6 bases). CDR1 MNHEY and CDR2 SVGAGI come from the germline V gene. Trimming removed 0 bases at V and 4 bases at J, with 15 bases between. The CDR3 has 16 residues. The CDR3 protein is CASSYSPGRTAYGYTF. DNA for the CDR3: TGTGCCAGCAGTTACTCCCCGGGAAGGACAGCCTATGGCTACACCTTC.

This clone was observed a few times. CDR3 residues: CASSYTTGQGIQYF. The DNA of the CDR3 is TGTGCCAGCAGTTATACAACGGGACAGGGAATTCAGTACTTC. V gene TRBV6-5 combines with J gene TRBJ2-4, with 9 bases fitting TRBD1. V shed 3 bases and J 10 bases; nucleotides not matched to a gene: 7. This CDR3 spans 14 amino acids. CDR1 and CDR2 (germline): MNHEY, SVGAGI.

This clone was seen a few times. CDR3 loop: CASSLVPGPSNGYTF. CDR3 coding DNA: TGTGCCAGCAGCTTAGTCCCAGGGCCCTCTAACGGCTACACCTTC. This chain joins TRBV7-2 and TRBJ1-2; D is perhaps TRBD1 (5 bases). Between the trimmed V and J ends, which lost 1 base and 8 bases, there was a span of 17 bases. The length of the CDR3 is 15 residues. The germline V gene encodes CDR1 SGHTA and CDR2 FQGNSA.

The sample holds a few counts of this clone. The CDR3 DNA reads TGCGCCAGCACCACTCTCGCCCGGGGACAAGAGACCCAGTACTTC. Its protein product is CASTTLARGQETQYF. The rearrangement uses TRBV5-1 and TRBJ2-5, with a possible D match to TRBD2 (5 bases). This CDR3 region has 15 residues. Germline loops: CDR1 SGHRS, CDR2 YFSETQ. Trimming shortened V by 6 bases and J by 2 bases, and 17 bases separated the two germline ends.

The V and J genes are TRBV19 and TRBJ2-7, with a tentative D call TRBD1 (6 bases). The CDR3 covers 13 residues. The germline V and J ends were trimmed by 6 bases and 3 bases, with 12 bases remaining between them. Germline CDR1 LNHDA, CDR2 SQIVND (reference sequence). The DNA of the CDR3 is TGTGCCAGTAGGGGACATGATCGCTACGAGCAGTACTTC. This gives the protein CASRGHDRYEQYF.

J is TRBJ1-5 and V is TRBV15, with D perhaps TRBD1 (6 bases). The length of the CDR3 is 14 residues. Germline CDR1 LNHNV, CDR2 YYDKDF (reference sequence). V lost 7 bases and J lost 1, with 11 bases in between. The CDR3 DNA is TGTGCCACCACTACGGGGGCGAGCAATCAGCCCCAGCATTTT. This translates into CATTTGASNQPQHF.

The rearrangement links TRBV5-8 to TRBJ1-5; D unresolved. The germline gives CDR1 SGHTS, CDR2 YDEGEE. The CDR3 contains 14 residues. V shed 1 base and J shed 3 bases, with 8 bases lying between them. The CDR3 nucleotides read TGTGCCAGCAGCTTGAAACATCCCAATCAGCCCCAGCATTTT. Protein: CASSLKHPNQPQHF.